These 5 T cell receptor beta chains originate from one sample sequenced in a study of graft-versus-host responses after intestinal transplantation. Which antigens these TCRs recognize remains unknown. Profiling relied on immunoSEQ multiplex PCR, and the TCRdb table lists in-frame clones only, not all of them. Counted here are tens of thousands of clones, over 75% occurring once; the ten biggest clones make up roughly 0.5%. The specimen was unstimulated CD8+ T cells sorted from spleen or lymph node cells, collected before intestinal transplant. Source of these receptors: a human donor who received an intestinal transplant.

The V call is TRBV6-6, the J call TRBJ1-1; D remains unclear. CDR1 is MNHNY and CDR2 is SVGAGI in the germline V gene (reference sequence). The CDR3 loop spans 15 amino acids. The ends were cut back, 2 bases at V and 7 bases at J, with 17 bases in the middle. In DNA, the CDR3 is TGTGCCAGCAGTTACGGGGAGGCCGCACTTATTGAAGCTTTCTTT. Amino acid sequence: CASSYGEAALIEAFF.

This clone has just a few counts. This sequence joins TRBV7-9 and TRBJ1-2; D is possibly TRBD1 (5 bases). In germline, CDR1 is SEHNR, CDR2 FQNEAQ (reference sequence). CDR3 length equals 15 residues. Between the trimmed V and J ends, which lost 4 bases and 4 bases, there was a span of 16 bases. The DNA for the CDR3 is TGTGCCAGCAGCTCGGCCGGCCAGGGTAGCTATGGCTACACCTTC. Protein: CASSSAGQGSYGYTF.

V and J are TRBV7-2 and TRBJ1-1, with D perhaps TRBD1 (6 bases). With 5 bases removed from V and 2 bases from J, the gap between germline ends came to 12 bases. The CDR3 has 14 residues. Germline values: CDR1 SGHTA, CDR2 FQGNSA. CDR3 nucleotides: TGTGCCAGCAGCCCTTGGACAGCTAACACTGAAGCTTTCTTT. It is translated as CASSPWTANTEAFF.

This clone was seen only a few times. J is TRBJ2-3 and V is TRBV5-4; tentatively, D is TRBD2 (5 bases). Trimming removed 9 bases from V and 1 base from J, with 15 bases in between. CDR1 SGHNT and CDR2 YYREEE come from the germline V gene (reference sequence). The CDR3 runs 14 residues. The CDR3 nucleotides read TGTGCCACGCAACCGGGTAGCGGCACAGATACGCAGTATTTT. Protein product: CATQPGSGTDTQYF.

This clone came up a few times. The chain joins TRBV7-9 to TRBJ1-6, with no clear D. Per the germline V gene, CDR1 is SEHNR and CDR2 is FQNEAQ (reference sequence). Between the trimmed V and J ends, which lost 0 bases and 14 bases, there was a span of 14 bases. CDR3 size: 14 residues. CDR3 sequence (DNA): TGTGCCAGCAGCTTAGCAGGAACCCCTAGGACCCTCCACTTT. Its protein is CASSLAGTPRTLHF.